The sequence of this T cell receptor (beta chain) was determined in a study of blood T cell repertoires in COVID-19. Overall study context: The United States, Italy and Spain provided the acute and convalescent COVID-19 samples. PBMCs, B-cell-depleted T cells, or T cells were the source of the cDNA or gDNA that made up the material.

This CDR3 is 14 amino acids long. Germline V lookup: CDR1 MGHRA, CDR2 YSYEKL. The V and J ends lost 4 bases and 3 bases respectively, with 12 bases between them. Authors' analysis steps: Amplification of reference gene primers was used by the study to estimate nucleated cell counts. Produced via immunoSEQ multiplex PCR; TCRdb's table is partial and in-frame only. That table furnishes V, J and clone size, whereas the DNA furnished D and trimming. Counted here are about 24,000 clones, around 86% occurring once; the ten biggest clones make up less than 15%. Sequencing used peripheral blood. The chain couples TRBV4-1 to TRBJ1-1; D may be TRBD1 (5 bases). The receptor was isolated from an elderly woman with active or convalescent COVID-19. The CDR3 DNA follows: TGCGCCAGCAGCCGGGTGGCGGGGGACACTGAAGCTTTCTTT. This gives the protein CASSRVAGDTEAFF.